Listed below are T cell receptor beta chains from one sample, sequenced in a study of vaccination and CD4 T cells after COVID-19. These TCRs' antigens remain unknown. TCRdb processed the PCR reads anew with MiXCR; each CDR3 protein has one entry. The sample includes about 3,400 distinct CDR3 sequences, roughly 32% of them seen just once. The sequenced material came from CD4+ T cells from blood, cultured in vitro. The origin of the receptors is a human donor who had recovered from COVID-19. Both conserved end residues are part of each CDR3. The order of the fields is CDR3 DNA, CDR3 protein, V gene, D gene, clone size, J gene. A D gene is named only where the DNA matches it firmly. The size entry is marked missing in some rows and otherwise reads once, few, many or a size class.

cdr3_nt: TGCAGTGCTAGTAAAGGACGAGACTATGGCTACACCTTC
cdr3_aa: CSASKGRDYGYTF
v_call: TRBV20-1
d_call: NA
clone_size: NA
j_call: TRBJ1-2

cdr3_nt: TGTGCCAGCAGTTCCCCGGTTCCGGGACCTAATTCACCCCTCCACTTT
cdr3_aa: CASSSPVPGPNSPLHF
v_call: TRBV12-3/TRBV12-4
d_call: NA
clone_size: few
j_call: TRBJ1-6

cdr3_nt: TGTGCCAGCAGCTTAGAGGGGAACGGCTACACCTTC
cdr3_aa: CASSLEGNGYTF
v_call: TRBV7-2
d_call: NA
clone_size: medium-sized
j_call: TRBJ1-2

cdr3_nt: TGTGCCAGCAGCTCCGGGACTAGCGGCCAATACACAGATACGCAGTATTTT
cdr3_aa: CASSSGTSGQYTDTQYF
v_call: TRBV12-1
d_call: NA
clone_size: NA
j_call: TRBJ2-3

cdr3_nt: TGTGCCAGCAGTGAATCGTTGGTTCTGAACACTGAAGCTTTCTTT
cdr3_aa: CASSESLVLNTEAFF
v_call: TRBV2
d_call: NA
clone_size: few
j_call: TRBJ1-1

cdr3_nt: TGTGCCAGCAGTCATATAAATCAGCCCCAGCATTTT
cdr3_aa: CASSHINQPQHF
v_call: TRBV27
d_call: NA
clone_size: few
j_call: TRBJ1-5

cdr3_nt: TGTGCCTGGAGTAAAGGGCGGGGGGCCTACAATGAGCAGTTCTTC
cdr3_aa: CAWSKGRGAYNEQFF
v_call: TRBV30
d_call: TRBD2
clone_size: NA
j_call: TRBJ2-1

cdr3_nt: TGCAGTGCTAGTAATCCATACGAGCAGTACTTC
cdr3_aa: CSASNPYEQYF
v_call: TRBV20-1
d_call: NA
clone_size: NA
j_call: TRBJ2-7

cdr3_nt: TGCAGTGCTAGAGATTACGGACAGGGTGGGGATGAGCAGTTCTTC
cdr3_aa: CSARDYGQGGDEQFF
v_call: TRBV20-1
d_call: TRBD1
clone_size: few
j_call: TRBJ2-1

cdr3_nt: TGCAGTGCTAGAGTAACGCCGGGACTAGCGGGGGAGAGGACGCAGTATTTT
cdr3_aa: CSARVTPGLAGERTQYF
v_call: TRBV20-1
d_call: TRBD2
clone_size: NA
j_call: TRBJ2-3

cdr3_nt: TGTGCCAGCAGTGGCCCCGGACAGGGAACCAATCAGCCCCAGCATTTT
cdr3_aa: CASSGPGQGTNQPQHF
v_call: TRBV6-1
d_call: TRBD1
clone_size: NA
j_call: TRBJ1-5

cdr3_nt: TGTGCCAGCAGTCCTCAAGGGGCCACAGATACGCAGTATTTT
cdr3_aa: CASSPQGATDTQYF
v_call: TRBV28
d_call: NA
clone_size: NA
j_call: TRBJ2-3

cdr3_nt: TGTGCCAGCAGCTTAAGACAGGGGGCCGCGGCCAAAAACATTCAGTACTTC
cdr3_aa: CASSLRQGAAAKNIQYF
v_call: TRBV13
d_call: TRBD1
clone_size: once
j_call: TRBJ2-4

cdr3_nt: TGTGCCATCAGTGATGGGGTTAAATGGGAGCTGTTTTTT
cdr3_aa: CAISDGVKWELFF
v_call: TRBV10-3
d_call: NA
clone_size: few
j_call: TRBJ2-2

cdr3_nt: TGTGCTAGCAGTTTGAGTCCTGCCGGGGAGCTGTTTTTT
cdr3_aa: CASSLSPAGELFF
v_call: TRBV7-7
d_call: NA
clone_size: once
j_call: TRBJ2-2

cdr3_nt: TGTGCCAGCAGCTTAGATCACAGGGGACAACTCTCTTTTAATTCACCCCTCCACTTT
cdr3_aa: CASSLDHRGQLSFNSPLHF
v_call: TRBV7-9
d_call: TRBD1
clone_size: few
j_call: TRBJ1-6

cdr3_nt: TGTGCCAGCAGCTTGAAACAGGGGGATGGCTACACCTTC
cdr3_aa: CASSLKQGDGYTF
v_call: TRBV5-6
d_call: TRBD1
clone_size: NA
j_call: TRBJ1-2

cdr3_nt: TGTGCCAGCAGTGACAGGCGGAACTATGGCTACACCTTC
cdr3_aa: CASSDRRNYGYTF
v_call: TRBV6-4
d_call: NA
clone_size: NA
j_call: TRBJ1-2

cdr3_nt: TGTGCCAGCAGTCCCAGGACAGGGATAGTCGAGCAGTACTTC
cdr3_aa: CASSPRTGIVEQYF
v_call: TRBV25-1
d_call: TRBD1
clone_size: NA
j_call: TRBJ2-7

cdr3_nt: TGTGCCTGGAGTCCGATACCCTACGAGCAGTACTTC
cdr3_aa: CAWSPIPYEQYF
v_call: TRBV30
d_call: NA
clone_size: NA
j_call: TRBJ2-7

cdr3_nt: TGTGCCAGTAGTGGCTCTTCAGGGGTCGAGCAGTACTTC
cdr3_aa: CASSGSSGVEQYF
v_call: TRBV19
d_call: NA
clone_size: few
j_call: TRBJ2-7

cdr3_nt: TGCGCCAGCAGCTTCGGTGCGGGAGGGGTGGGGGAGCAGTTCTTC
cdr3_aa: CASSFGAGGVGEQFF
v_call: TRBV5-1
d_call: TRBD2
clone_size: few
j_call: TRBJ2-1

cdr3_nt: TGCGCCAGCAGCTTGGGAGCGGGGGAGGGAGATACGCAGTATTTT
cdr3_aa: CASSLGAGEGDTQYF
v_call: TRBV5-1
d_call: TRBD2
clone_size: few
j_call: TRBJ2-3

cdr3_nt: TGTGCCTGGAGTGTAGGGACAGGGCGGTATGGCTACACCTTC
cdr3_aa: CAWSVGTGRYGYTF
v_call: TRBV30
d_call: TRBD1
clone_size: NA
j_call: TRBJ1-2

cdr3_nt: TGTGCCAGCAGCTTAGCAGGGCGGGGCGAAAAACTGTTTTTT
cdr3_aa: CASSLAGRGEKLFF
v_call: TRBV7-8
d_call: NA
clone_size: NA
j_call: TRBJ1-4

cdr3_nt: TGTGCCAGTAGTATAACTGGGGGTTGGAATTCACCCCTCCACTTT
cdr3_aa: CASSITGGWNSPLHF
v_call: TRBV19
d_call: NA
clone_size: NA
j_call: TRBJ1-6

cdr3_nt: TGCAGTGCCGCCCCAGCGGGAACTTCCTACGAGCAGTACTTC
cdr3_aa: CSAAPAGTSYEQYF
v_call: TRBV20-1
d_call: TRBD2
clone_size: NA
j_call: TRBJ2-7

cdr3_nt: TGTGCCAGCAGCTTCCGGGAGGAAGGGCCCCAGCATTTT
cdr3_aa: CASSFREEGPQHF
v_call: TRBV7-8
d_call: NA
clone_size: NA
j_call: TRBJ1-5

cdr3_nt: TGTGCCAGCAGGGGCAGGGGGCGCTTTCCGAGTCTCGACACTGAAGCTTTCTTT
cdr3_aa: CASRGRGRFPSLDTEAFF
v_call: TRBV25-1
d_call: TRBD1
clone_size: medium-sized
j_call: TRBJ1-1

cdr3_nt: TGTGCCAGCAGCTGGGGGGACCAAAGAAACACCATATATTTT
cdr3_aa: CASSWGDQRNTIYF
v_call: TRBV7-2
d_call: NA
clone_size: few
j_call: TRBJ1-3

cdr3_nt: TGTGCCAGCAGCTTGGATTACAGGGCCGGGCGCTATGGCTACACCTTC
cdr3_aa: CASSLDYRAGRYGYTF
v_call: TRBV5-5
d_call: NA
clone_size: NA
j_call: TRBJ1-2

cdr3_nt: TGTGCCAGCAGTTTAGCGCTGGACAGGGACGATACGCAGTATTTT
cdr3_aa: CASSLALDRDDTQYF
v_call: TRBV12-3/TRBV12-4
d_call: TRBD1
clone_size: medium-sized
j_call: TRBJ2-3

cdr3_nt: TGCAGTGGCTCGGGACAACGAGATACGCAGTATTTT
cdr3_aa: CSGSGQRDTQYF
v_call: TRBV20-1
d_call: NA
clone_size: NA
j_call: TRBJ2-3

cdr3_nt: TGCAGTGCTATCCCCCGGACTAGCGGGGTAGTTGCAGATACGCAGTATTTT
cdr3_aa: CSAIPRTSGVVADTQYF
v_call: TRBV20-1
d_call: TRBD2
clone_size: few
j_call: TRBJ2-3

cdr3_nt: TGCGCCAGCAGGGGCAGGGGGACCTACGAGCAGTACTTC
cdr3_aa: CASRGRGTYEQYF
v_call: TRBV5-1
d_call: TRBD1
clone_size: NA
j_call: TRBJ2-7

cdr3_nt: TGTGCCAGCAGCGCCGACAGGGGGCGTCATGGCTACACCTTC
cdr3_aa: CASSADRGRHGYTF
v_call: TRBV2
d_call: TRBD1
clone_size: medium-sized
j_call: TRBJ1-2

cdr3_nt: TGTGCCTGGAGTCCCGGACAGGGGACCTCCTACGAGCAGTACTTC
cdr3_aa: CAWSPGQGTSYEQYF
v_call: TRBV30
d_call: TRBD1
clone_size: few
j_call: TRBJ2-7

cdr3_nt: TGTGCCAGCACCAACCTACTGGGGAGCACTGAAGCTTTCTTT
cdr3_aa: CASTNLLGSTEAFF
v_call: TRBV12-3/TRBV12-4
d_call: NA
clone_size: few
j_call: TRBJ1-1

cdr3_nt: TGTGCCGCCCAGGGGTTTGGGCACACTGAAGCTTTCTTT
cdr3_aa: CAAQGFGHTEAFF
v_call: TRBV27
d_call: NA
clone_size: NA
j_call: TRBJ1-1